Listed here are 30 T cell receptor beta chains from one sample, sequenced in a study of human T cells and chemical hapten exposure. TCRdb processed the RACE reads anew with MiXCR; each CDR3 protein has one entry. The sample lists about 290,000 distinct CDR3 sequences, just under 8% occurring once. Time point in this sample: pre-sensitization, week 0. Regarding treatment: therapeutic diphenylcyclopropenone sensitization with weekly scalp DPC. The source material was whole blood, sampled in connection with sensitization to the hapten diphenylcyclopropenone (DPC). The source of these receptors is a young man with alopecia areata. Some clones in this sample may be carry-over from other donors' samples.

Only a few counts were recorded for this clonotype. The CDR3 DNA is TGTGCCAGCAGTTACAGGGAATCCTCTGGAAACACCATATATTTT. This gives the protein CASSYRESSGNTIYF. V is TRBV6-5 and J is TRBJ1-3; D is uncertain. Trimming left V 2 bases short and J 0 bases short, with 8 bases between. The CDR3 totals 15 residues. Germline CDR1 and CDR2: MNHEY and SVGAGI.

Many counts were recorded for this clonotype. The CDR3 loop reads CASSLVAGGSYEQYF. CDR3 DNA sequence: TGCGCCAGCAGCTTGGTAGCGGGGGGTTCCTACGAGCAGTACTTC. The chain uses TRBV5-1 and TRBJ2-7, with TRBD2 matching over 10 bases. CDR1 is SGHRS, CDR2 YFSETQ, per germline. This CDR3 comprises 15 residues. V trimming: 0 bases; J trimming: 1 base; junction bases outside the gene matches: 1.

In this sample, this clonotype turned up a few times. CDR3 nucleotide sequence: TGTGCCAGCAGCTTGGAAGTGGGCTCACTGAACTTGAACACTGAAGCTTTCTTT. Translation: CASSLEVGSLNLNTEAFF. The gene calls are TRBV5-5 and TRBJ1-1; D not resolved. Trimming took off 0 bases at V and 0 bases at J, with 18 bases between the two ends. This CDR3 contains 18 residues. The germline CDR1 and CDR2 sequences are SGHKS and YYEKEE (reference sequence).

The chain is built from TRBV29-1 and TRBJ1-2; D uncertain. Germline V gene lookup returns CDR1 SQVTM and CDR2 ANQGSEA. The CDR3 contains 12 residues. The V and J ends lost 0 bases and 7 bases respectively, with 9 bases between them. The CDR3 DNA is TGCAGCGTTGAAGATTGGGTCCTTGGCTACACCTTC. Its translation: CSVEDWVLGYTF.

Only a few counts were recorded for this clonotype. This chain connects TRBV4-1 to TRBJ2-2; 9 bases line up with TRBD2. Germline-derived CDR1 and CDR2 are MGHRA and YSYEKL. Trimming took 1 base from V and 0 from J; bases not matched to a gene: 6. The CDR3 consists of 18 residues. The CDR3 nucleotides are TGCGCCAGCAGCCAAGGTCCAGCGGGGGGCCCGAACACCGGGGAGCTGTTTTTT. Its protein is CASSQGPAGGPNTGELFF.

This clonotype was found a few times. The chain combines TRBV14 with TRBJ1-1; weak D call: TRBD1 (5 bases). Germline CDR1 is SGHDN and CDR2 is FVKESK. This CDR3 has 14 amino acids. V was pared by 4 bases and J by 3 bases, with 12 bases between. The CDR3 DNA follows: TGTGCCAGCAGCCGCAGGGTCCGTGACACTGAAGCTTTCTTT. Protein sequence: CASSRRVRDTEAFF.

A few counts support this clonotype. The chain couples TRBV12-3 or TRBV12-4 to TRBJ2-2; 7 positions agree with TRBD2. The CDR3 sequence is 16 residues long. The V and J ends lost 1 base and 3 bases, in that order; junction bases with no gene match: 5. CDR3 bases: TGTGCCAGCAGTTTAGAGGGAGCGGGGTACACCGGGGAGCTGTTTTTT. This gives the protein CASSLEGAGYTGELFF.

The chain carries TRBV28 and TRBJ1-5, with 10 bases lining up with TRBD1. Looked up from germline, CDR1 is MDHEN and CDR2 is SYDVKM. Germline trimming cut 7 bases from V and 7 bases from J; bases unmatched to any gene: 7. The CDR3 is made up of 14 amino acids. For the CDR3, the DNA is TGTGCCAGCACCTTCCGGGACAGGGGCCAGCCCCAGCATTTT. This codes for CASTFRDRGQPQHF.

This clonotype was seen a handful of times. The chain has TRBV7-9 and TRBJ1-2, with 7 nucleotides matching TRBD1. After removal of 1 base from V and 4 bases from J, the junction contained 6 bases not matched to a gene. The CDR3 has 15 residues. Germline V gene data show CDR1 as SEHNR and CDR2 as FQNEAQ (reference sequence). CDR3 sequence (DNA): TGTGCCAGCAGCTTAGGCAGGGGGAGCATCTATGGCTACACCTTC. It specifies CASSLGRGSIYGYTF.

This clonotype was found many times. The V call is TRBV7-9, the J call TRBJ1-2, with a possible D match to TRBD1 (5 bases). This CDR3 is 18 amino acids long. Germline assignment: CDR1 SEHNR and CDR2 FQNEAQ (reference sequence). Trimming stripped 4 bases from V and 0 bases from J, with 21 bases between. The CDR3 DNA sequence: TGTGCCAGCAGCTCGTTTTTGGGGCCATCCGAAGCTAACTATGGCTACACCTTC. Translated, it gives CASSSFLGPSEANYGYTF.

The chain has TRBV5-5 and TRBJ2-3; 8 bases agree with TRBD2. From germline, CDR1 is SGHKS and CDR2 YYEKEE (reference sequence). The J segment lost 4 bases and the V segment lost 1 base, leaving 14 bases of the junction unmatched. The CDR3 contains 18 residues. In DNA form, the CDR3 reads TGTGCCAGCAGCTTGAGATCCCCCGGACTAGCCACGGCAGATACGCAGTATTTT. It yields the protein CASSLRSPGLATADTQYF.

In its sample, this clonotype was seen a few times. V is TRBV7-2 and J is TRBJ1-6; weak D call: TRBD1 (6 bases). V was shortened by 1 base and J by 7 bases, with 14 bases between the two germline ends. The CDR3 has 16 amino acids. Germline V lookup: CDR1 SGHTA, CDR2 FQGNSA. The CDR3 here is CASSLVSDSQNSPLHF. CDR3 in DNA: TGTGCCAGCAGCTTAGTTTCGGACAGCCAGAATTCACCCCTCCACTTT.

This clonotype was detected ten times or more. The chain has TRBV7-9 and TRBJ1-5; D unclear. The CDR3 has 13 residues. Germline V gene lookup returns CDR1 SEHNR and CDR2 FQNEAQ (reference sequence). The V end lost 1 base, the J end lost 10 bases, and 11 bases lay between the germline ends. CDR3 residues: CASSLVGRAPQHF. The CDR3 bases are TGTGCCAGCAGCTTAGTGGGCCGCGCCCCCCAGCATTTT.

In this sample, this clonotype turned up a few times. The gene calls are TRBV9 and TRBJ2-3; D might be TRBD1 or TRBD2, each matching 5 bases. Germline-derived CDR1 and CDR2 are SGDLS and YYNGEE. CDR3 length equals 18 residues. V lost 3 bases and J 0 bases, leaving 20 bases between the germline ends. The CDR3 region is CASSAPGRVLTSTDTQYF. As DNA, the CDR3 is TGTGCCAGCAGCGCACCAGGGCGGGTCCTGACTAGCACAGATACGCAGTATTTT.

There are a few counts of this clonotype. The chain is built from TRBV10-3 and TRBJ1-5; maybe TRBD1 (6 bases). Germline V CDR1 and CDR2: ENHRY, SYGVKD. Trimming cost V 2 bases and J 0 bases, with 17 bases left between them. The CDR3 has 18 amino acids. The CDR3 loop reads CAISERLGRGPSNQPQHF. CDR3 coding DNA: TGTGCCATCAGTGAGAGGCTCGGCAGGGGACCTAGCAATCAGCCCCAGCATTTT.

The sample holds a few counts of this clonotype. The genes are TRBV6-5 and TRBJ1-6, with TRBD1 identical over 9 bases. Germline-derived CDR1 and CDR2 are MNHEY and SVGAGI. The V and J ends lost 4 bases and 7 bases, in that order; junction bases with no gene match: 2. This CDR3 has 14 amino acids. CDR3 region: CASSWDRENSPLHF. CDR3 nucleotide sequence: TGTGCCAGCAGTTGGGACAGGGAAAATTCACCCCTCCACTTT.

The rearrangement uses TRBV5-1 and TRBJ2-5, with TRBD2 identical over 9 bases. The V gene end was trimmed by 4 bases and the J gene end by 3 bases; junction bases not matched to a gene: 10. This CDR3 comprises 16 residues. The germline CDR1 and CDR2 sequences are SGHRS and YFSETQ. CDR3 region: CASSPRLGGGEETQYF. The CDR3 bases are TGCGCCAGCAGCCCCAGGCTCGGCGGGGGGGAAGAGACCCAGTACTTC.

This clonotype was seen more than once but under ten times. CDR3 sequence reads: CSVTGGTGELFF. In DNA, the CDR3 is TGCAGCGTCACCGGGGGCACCGGGGAGCTGTTTTTT. The rearrangement links TRBV29-1 to TRBJ2-2; a weak D match, TRBD2 (6 bases). The CDR3 spans 12 residues. The V gene lost 6 bases and the J gene lost 4 bases, with 9 bases spanning the gap. The germline V gene encodes CDR1 SQVTM and CDR2 ANQGSEA.

In this sample, this clonotype turned up a few times. This rearrangement joins TRBV4-1 to TRBJ1-1; D not certain. With 2 bases removed from V and 0 bases from J, the gap between germline ends came to 7 bases. In germline, CDR1 is MGHRA, CDR2 YSYEKL. The CDR3 covers 14 residues. This CDR3 is CASSQSVLNTEAFF. In nucleotides, the CDR3 is TGCGCCAGCAGCCAATCCGTCCTGAACACTGAAGCTTTCTTT.

The chain joins TRBV12-3 or TRBV12-4 to TRBJ2-3, with D possibly matching TRBD2 (6 bases). This CDR3 has 15 amino acids. The germline V and J ends were trimmed by 1 base and 2 bases, with 10 bases remaining between them. In nucleotides, the CDR3 is TGTGCCAGCAGTTTAGGGGAGGTGTTCACAGATACGCAGTATTTT. This codes for CASSLGEVFTDTQYF.

This clonotype has just a few counts. The V and J genes are TRBV6-2 or TRBV6-3 and TRBJ2-3; possible D gene TRBD1, 5 bases. Germline V gene lookup returns CDR1 MNHEY and CDR2 SVGEGT. The CDR3 has 14 residues. V lost 5 bases and J lost 4, with 13 bases in between. CDR3 in DNA: TGTGCCAGCAGTGACAGCGCAACCGCAGATACGCAGTATTTT. Translated: CASSDSATADTQYF.

This clonotype was seen only a few times. The chain joins TRBV6-6 to TRBJ1-1; D remains ambiguous. Germline V CDR1 and CDR2: MNHNY, SVGAGI (reference sequence). Trimming removed 8 bases from V and 3 bases from J, with 13 bases in between. This CDR3 is 13 amino acids long. The CDR3 reads CASLFRTHTEAFF. The CDR3 nucleotides are TGTGCCAGCCTGTTCAGGACTCACACTGAAGCTTTCTTT.

In its sample, this clonotype was seen many times. CDR3 in DNA: TGTGCCAGCAGCTCCTACTACGAGCAGTACGTC. The encoded protein is CASSSYYEQYV. The J gene is TRBJ2-7, the V gene TRBV5-6; D ambiguous. This CDR3 contains 11 residues. The germline V and J ends were trimmed by 3 bases and 3 bases, with 4 bases remaining between them. Germline values: CDR1 SGHDT, CDR2 YYEEEE.

This clonotype has a count of ten or more. The rearrangement joins TRBV28 to TRBJ1-4; TRBD1 is a possible D gene (5 bases). The CDR3 totals 15 residues. Per germline, CDR1 MDHEN and CDR2 SYDVKM. V was cut by 6 bases and J by 3 bases, with 14 bases left in between. The chain's CDR3 is CASSLAGRANEKLFF. The DNA of the CDR3 is TGTGCCAGCAGCCTAGCGGGCAGGGCTAATGAAAAACTGTTTTTT.

The rearrangement joins TRBV7-9 to TRBJ2-1; 12 positions match TRBD2. Trimming took 10 bases from V and 3 from J; bases not matched to a gene: 10. The CDR3 is 16 amino acids. The germline CDR1 and CDR2 sequences are SEHNR and FQNEAQ (reference sequence). CDR3 nucleotide sequence: TGTGCCATCAAAAGACTAGCGGGGGACCTCTACAATGAGCAGTTCTTC. Translating it yields CAIKRLAGDLYNEQFF.

The chain joins TRBV12-3 or TRBV12-4 to TRBJ1-2, with TRBD1 identical over 7 bases. The CDR3 extends over 16 amino acids. The V and J ends lost 6 bases and 0 bases, in that order; junction bases with no gene match: 10. CDR3: CASSEAGTEANYGYTF. In DNA, the CDR3 is TGTGCCAGCAGCGAAGCCGGGACAGAGGCTAACTATGGCTACACCTTC.

The gene calls are TRBV7-9 and TRBJ1-2; D is unresolved. The CDR3 runs 13 residues. From germline, CDR1 is SEHNR and CDR2 FQNEAQ (reference sequence). V lost 5 bases and J lost 6, with 13 bases in between. The DNA of the CDR3 is TGTGCCAGCAGCCTTGGGCCAGACGATGGCTACACCTTC. Amino acids: CASSLGPDDGYTF.

This clonotype appeared many times. The V call is TRBV11-1, the J call TRBJ2-7, with D perhaps matching TRBD1 (6 bases). The CDR3 extends over 14 amino acids. CDR1 and CDR2 from the germline V gene are SGHAT and FQDESV (reference sequence). The germline V and J ends were trimmed by 5 bases and 5 bases, with 16 bases remaining between them. The CDR3 region is CASSPNRDLHEQYF. In DNA form, the CDR3 reads TGTGCCAGCAGCCCTAACAGGGATCTGCACGAGCAGTACTTC.

Ten or more counts support this clonotype. CDR3: CASRGQGGEKLFF. In DNA, the CDR3 is TGTGCCAGCAGGGGACAGGGCGGTGAAAAACTGTTTTTT. The rearrangement uses TRBV6-5 and TRBJ1-4, with 9 nucleotides matching TRBD1. CDR1 and CDR2 from the germline V gene are MNHEY and SVGAGI. The CDR3 spans 13 residues. Trimming took 6 bases from V and 7 from J; bases not matched to a gene: 3.

The J gene is TRBJ2-1, the V gene TRBV7-2, with a tentative D call TRBD2 (6 bases). The CDR3 has 15 residues. Germline CDR1 reads SGHTA; CDR2 reads FQGNSA. Trimming cost V 1 base and J 6 bases, with 13 bases left between them. CDR3 sequence reads: CASSLDAGLSNEQFF. CDR3 coding DNA: TGTGCCAGCAGCTTAGACGCGGGGCTTAGCAATGAGCAGTTCTTC.